The clone carrying this T cell receptor beta chain was found a few times. Its target is unknown. The entry originates in a study of shared clonotypes between healthy human individuals. The wider study: Samples came from two female and a few male donors aged 18 to 49. Broader study findings: Relative to clonotypes present in all four donors, those not shared had lower generation probabilities.

Profiling relied on immunoSEQ multiplex PCR, and the TCRdb table lists in-frame clones only, not all of them. The data contain 2 million or so clones, 85% to 95% of them singletons. Trimming stripped 6 bases from V and 5 bases from J, with 14 bases between. Germline CDR1 reads MNHEY; CDR2 reads SVGAGI. The CDR3 runs 15 residues. The chain employs TRBV6-5 and TRBJ1-6; D call uncertain. The sequenced sample was naive CD4+ T cells sorted from blood. Subset: CD45RA+ positively selected. The receptor was isolated from a man between 18 and 35 years old in good health. CDR3 coding DNA: TGTGCCAGCAGGAAGGCTGACGCGCATAATTCACCCCTCCACTTT. Its protein product is CASRKADAHNSPLHF.